This T cell receptor (beta chain) was retrieved from a study of blood T cell repertoires in COVID-19. Assay used: immunoSEQ multiplex PCR; TCRdb lists only in-frame clones, some missing. The table lists about 310,000 clones, around 87% of them singletons. V was clipped by 4 bases and J by 2 bases, with 11 bases between them. The germline gives CDR1 KGHDR, CDR2 SFDVKD. CDR3 length: 15 residues. The chain is built from TRBV24-1 and TRBJ1-5; D remains unclear. The TCR comes from a woman in her forties or fifties who had recovered from COVID-19. The sequencing sample was made of peripheral blood. The CDR3 reads CATSDSGLGNQPQHF. CDR3 nucleotides: TGTGCCACCAGTGACTCTGGCCTCGGCAATCAGCCCCAGCATTTT.